The clone carrying this T cell receptor beta chain has more than one count but fewer than ten. The CDR3 spans 13 residues. Germline loops: CDR1 LNHDA, CDR2 SQIVND (reference sequence). V lost 5 bases and J lost 7; bases outside the gene matches: 5. TCRdb reprocessed the 5' RACE reads via MiXCR and lists one record per CDR3 protein. The profile shows 55,000 to 65,000 distinct CDR3 sequences, roughly 4% of them singletons. These data are taken from a study of neurological immune-mediated disorders. This sequence joins TRBV19 and TRBJ2-1; TRBD1 matches at 7 bases. This TCR derives from a woman aged 45-65 years with multiple sclerosis. Material: PBMCs. DNA for the CDR3: TGTGCCAGTAGTCGACGGACAGGTAATGAGCAGTTCTTC. Translation: CASSRRTGNEQFF.